A single TCR beta chain is shown here with its context. Its binding antigen is unknown. Base qualities are not at hand, and no much larger clone is one base apart. Library construction relied on the immunoSEQ multiplex PCR assay. Rearranged TCR beta chain sequences were amplified using the hsTCRB Kit according to the manufacturer's protocol. An Illumina MiSeq was used to sequence the TCRB libraries. The published analysis was carried out like this. The kit vendor's proprietary platform handled demultiplexing, trimming and gene mapping. This is the immuneACCESS table as TCRdb keeps it, with only in-frame sequences that have V and J called. A part of the clones is gone; compared with another copy, unresolved V genes explain less than half, and the rest is unexplained. The V and J calls and clone size were taken over from that table, and D and trimming were inferred from the DNA. The sample table contains 50,000 to 55,000 clones; only one count was recorded for 65% of them. The ten largest clones take up 4.8% of the sample.

This entry belongs to a study of a mutant IDH1 vaccine in newly diagnosed glioma listed by TCRdb under 2021. Looking at the study overall: In the chemotherapy-containing groups, vaccination started alongside temozolomide cycles, whereas in patients who had radiotherapy alone it started 4-6 weeks after radiotherapy. Of the roughly 34 treated patients, about 62% were male and approximately 38% were female, and a mean age of approximately 40 years was recorded. Six visits were used for peripheral blood collection: V03 (baseline), V05, V07, V10, V12 and V13. Longitudinal TCRB deep sequencing was performed for 20 to 25 treated patients wherever samples were available for exploratory analyses. Before enrollment, patients had received standard therapy of radiotherapy alone, temozolomide alone, or radiochemotherapy with temozolomide; most received the combination. The week-35 safety follow-up took place at visit V12, and the week-47 end of study took place at visit V13. On the study overall, not on this receptor specifically: Across multiple MHC alleles, vaccine-induced immune responses were seen in more than 80% of patients. Pseudoprogression seemed to be unrelated to changes in the top peripheral T cell clonotypes found by TCRB sequencing. PBMC samples for TCRB deep sequencing were selected based on availability. The authors noted that analyses of patient blood samples could not be reproduced because of sample limitations.

Interpreted using the paper, the time point label stands for: week 47, end of study. Each vaccine dose was 300 ug of a 20-mer mutant IDH1 peptide in Montanide, given subcutaneously with topical imiquimod. Eight vaccinations were administered to patients in weeks 1, 3, 5, 7, 11, 15, 19 and 23, corresponding to visits V03 through V10. All donors had newly diagnosed IDH1-mutant astrocytomas of WHO grade 3 or 4 that showed loss of nuclear ATRX. The samples were drawn from NOA16, a multicentre, single-arm, open-label phase I trial in Germany that tested a mutant IDH1 peptide vaccine in humans for the first time. The DNeasy Blood and Tissue Kit was used to extract genomic DNA from EDTA blood for TCRB sequencing. Per the germline V gene, SGHRS is the CDR1 and YFSETQ is the CDR2. V is reduced by 0 bases and J by 2 bases, leaving a spacing of 8 bases between them. Inclusive of the bounding cysteine and phenylalanine, the CDR3 is 14 residues long. The sequence is cut down to CDR3 DNA, 42 bases in frame from base 1.

The sequence was obtained from a man aged 40-49 years with glioma. Some clones in this sample may be carry-over from other donors' samples. This material consisted of peripheral blood mononuclear cells (PBMCs), taken from a glioma patient whose treatment included an IDH1 peptide vaccine. This receptor chain uses TRBV5-1 and TRBJ1-2, with no confident D gene call. The DNA sequence is TGCGCCAGCAGCTTGGAGGCAGCGAACTATGGCTACACCTTC. This codes for CASSLEAANYGYTF.